This TCR beta chain was observed in a study of identical twins. A template switching step contributed a universal primer site, while unique molecular identifiers were present in the cDNA. TCRdb ran MiXCR on the 5' RACE reads and lists one entry per CDR3 protein. The table has 1.5 million to 2 million distinct CDR3 sequences, about 32% seen once. The CDR3 is made up of 16 amino acids. V lost 3 bases, J lost 0 bases, and 8 bases stayed unmatched. In its sample, this clonotype was seen a few times. The chain joins TRBV12-3 or TRBV12-4 to TRBJ2-7; 7 bases map to TRBD1. This clonotype was obtained from a newborn girl in good health. Sequencing used cord blood. CDR3 sequence (DNA): TGTGCCAGCAGTTTGCTAGGGACAGCCCTCTCCTACGAGCAGTACTTC. Translating it yields CASSLLGTALSYEQYF.